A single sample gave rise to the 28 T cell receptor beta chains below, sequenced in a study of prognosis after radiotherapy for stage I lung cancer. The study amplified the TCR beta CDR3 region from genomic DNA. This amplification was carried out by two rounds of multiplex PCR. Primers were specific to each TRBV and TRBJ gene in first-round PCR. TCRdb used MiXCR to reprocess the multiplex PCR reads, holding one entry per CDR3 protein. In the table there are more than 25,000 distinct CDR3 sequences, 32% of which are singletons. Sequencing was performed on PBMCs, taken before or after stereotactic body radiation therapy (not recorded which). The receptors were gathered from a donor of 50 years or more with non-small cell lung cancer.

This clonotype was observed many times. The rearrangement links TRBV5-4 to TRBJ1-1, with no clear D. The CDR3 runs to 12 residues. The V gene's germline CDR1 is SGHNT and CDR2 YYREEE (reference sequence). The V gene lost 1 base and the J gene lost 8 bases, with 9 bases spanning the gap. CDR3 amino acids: CASSLLTEEAFF. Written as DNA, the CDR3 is TGTGCCAGCAGCTTGTTAACAGAAGAAGCTTTCTTT.

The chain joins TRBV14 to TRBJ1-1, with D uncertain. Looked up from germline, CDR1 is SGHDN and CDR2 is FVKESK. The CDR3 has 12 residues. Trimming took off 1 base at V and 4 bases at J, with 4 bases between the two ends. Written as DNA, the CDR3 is TGTGCCAGCAGCCAAGGCCGCACTGAAGCTTTCTTT. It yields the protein CASSQGRTEAFF.

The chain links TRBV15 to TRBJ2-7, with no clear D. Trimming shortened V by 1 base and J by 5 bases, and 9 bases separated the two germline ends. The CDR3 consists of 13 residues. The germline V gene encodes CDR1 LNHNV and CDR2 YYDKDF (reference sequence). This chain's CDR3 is CATSRVGRNEQYF. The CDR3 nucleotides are TGTGCCACCAGCAGAGTTGGGCGGAACGAGCAGTACTTC.

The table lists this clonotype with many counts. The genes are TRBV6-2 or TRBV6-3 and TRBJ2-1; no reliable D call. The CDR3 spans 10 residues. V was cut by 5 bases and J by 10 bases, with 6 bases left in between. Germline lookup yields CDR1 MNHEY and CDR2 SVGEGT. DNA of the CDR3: TGTGCCAGCAGTGGCTGGGAGCAGTTCTTC. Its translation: CASSGWEQFF.

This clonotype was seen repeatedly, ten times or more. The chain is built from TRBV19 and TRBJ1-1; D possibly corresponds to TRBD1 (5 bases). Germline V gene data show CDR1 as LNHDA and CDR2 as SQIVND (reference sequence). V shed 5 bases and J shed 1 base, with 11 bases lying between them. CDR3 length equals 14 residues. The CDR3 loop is CASSWGQGNTEAFF. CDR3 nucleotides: TGTGCCAGTAGTTGGGGCCAGGGGAACACTGAAGCTTTCTTT.

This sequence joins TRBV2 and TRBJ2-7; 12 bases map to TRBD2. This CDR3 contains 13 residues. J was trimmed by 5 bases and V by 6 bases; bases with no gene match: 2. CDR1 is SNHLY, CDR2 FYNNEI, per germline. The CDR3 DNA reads TGTGCCAGCAGGACTAGCGGGAGAGACGAGCAGTACTTC. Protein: CASRTSGRDEQYF.

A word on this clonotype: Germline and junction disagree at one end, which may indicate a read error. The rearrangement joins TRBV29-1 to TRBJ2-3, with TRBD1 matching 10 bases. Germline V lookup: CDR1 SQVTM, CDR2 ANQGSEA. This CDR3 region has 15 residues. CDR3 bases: TGCAGCGTAATCCGGGACAGGGGTAGCACATATACGCAGTATTTT. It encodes CSVIRDRGSTYTQYF.

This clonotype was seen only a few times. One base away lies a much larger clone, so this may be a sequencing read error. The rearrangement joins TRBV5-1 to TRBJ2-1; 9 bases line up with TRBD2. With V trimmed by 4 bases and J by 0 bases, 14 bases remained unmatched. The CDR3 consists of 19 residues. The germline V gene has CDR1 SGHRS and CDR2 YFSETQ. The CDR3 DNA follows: TGCGCCAGCAGCATCCCGGGACCAGCGGGAGGTGCCTCCTACAATGAGCAGTTCTTC. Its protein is CASSIPGPAGGASYNEQFF.

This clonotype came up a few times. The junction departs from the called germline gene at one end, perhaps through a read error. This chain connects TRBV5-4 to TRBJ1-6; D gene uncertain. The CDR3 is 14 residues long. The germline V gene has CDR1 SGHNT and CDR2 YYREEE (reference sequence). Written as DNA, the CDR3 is TGTGCCAGCAGCTTGCGGTCATCTAATCCACCCCTCCACTTT. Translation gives CASSLRSSNPPLHF.

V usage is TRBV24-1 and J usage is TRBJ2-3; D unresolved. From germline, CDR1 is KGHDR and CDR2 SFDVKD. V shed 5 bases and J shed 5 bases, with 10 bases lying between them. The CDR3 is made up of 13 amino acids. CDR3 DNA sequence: TGTGCCACCAGTGGCCTAGAAAGAGATACGCAGTATTTT. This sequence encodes CATSGLERDTQYF.

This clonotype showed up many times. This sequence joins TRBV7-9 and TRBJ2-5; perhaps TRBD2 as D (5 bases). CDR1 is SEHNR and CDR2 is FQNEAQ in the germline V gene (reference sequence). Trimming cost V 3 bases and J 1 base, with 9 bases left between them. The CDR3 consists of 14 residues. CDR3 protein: CASSLLRGQETQYF. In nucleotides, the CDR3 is TGTGCCAGCAGCTTGCTCCGGGGCCAAGAGACCCAGTACTTC.

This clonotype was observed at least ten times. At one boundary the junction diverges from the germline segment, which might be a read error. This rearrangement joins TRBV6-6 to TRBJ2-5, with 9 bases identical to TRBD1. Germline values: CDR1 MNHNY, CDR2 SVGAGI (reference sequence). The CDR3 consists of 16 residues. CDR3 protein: CASSYSETGGQEAQYF. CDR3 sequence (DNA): TGTGCCAGCAGTTACTCGGAAACAGGGGGCCAAGAGGCCCAGTACTTC.

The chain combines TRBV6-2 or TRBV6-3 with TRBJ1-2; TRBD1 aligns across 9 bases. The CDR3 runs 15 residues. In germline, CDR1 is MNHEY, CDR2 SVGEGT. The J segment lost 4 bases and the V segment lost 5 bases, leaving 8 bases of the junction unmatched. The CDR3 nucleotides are TGTGCCAGCAGTCGCGGACAGGGGACCACCTATGGCTACACCTTC. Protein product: CASSRGQGTTYGYTF.

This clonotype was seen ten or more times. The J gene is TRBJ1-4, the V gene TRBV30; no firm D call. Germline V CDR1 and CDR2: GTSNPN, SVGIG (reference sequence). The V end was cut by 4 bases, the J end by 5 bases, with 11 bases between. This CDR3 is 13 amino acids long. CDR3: CAWTTEVNEKLFF. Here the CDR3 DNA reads TGTGCCTGGACGACGGAGGTAAATGAAAAACTGTTTTTT.

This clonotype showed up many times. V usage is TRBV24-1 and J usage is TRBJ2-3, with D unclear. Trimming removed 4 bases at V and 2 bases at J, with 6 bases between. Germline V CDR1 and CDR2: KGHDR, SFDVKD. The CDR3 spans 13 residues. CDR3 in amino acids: CATSEVVTDTQYF. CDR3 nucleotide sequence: TGTGCCACCAGTGAGGTAGTCACAGATACGCAGTATTTT.

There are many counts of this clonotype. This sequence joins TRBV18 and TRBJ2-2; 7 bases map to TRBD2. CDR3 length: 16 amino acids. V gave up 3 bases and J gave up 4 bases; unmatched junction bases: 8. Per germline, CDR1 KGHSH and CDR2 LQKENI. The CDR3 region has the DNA TGTGCCAGCTCACCCCCGCATAGCGGGCCCACCGGGGAGCTGTTTTTT. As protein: CASSPPHSGPTGELFF.

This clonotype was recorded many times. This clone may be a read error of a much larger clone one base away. The CDR3 DNA is TGTGCCAGTACGCCCGAGTCCCAGGGCTCCTACGAGCGGTACTTC. Residues: CASTPESQGSYERYF. The chain has TRBV12-3 or TRBV12-4 and TRBJ2-7, with D possibly TRBD1 on 5 matching bases. CDR3 size: 15 residues.

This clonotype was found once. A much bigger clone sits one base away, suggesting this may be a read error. The CDR3 spells CASSQEGQGIYEQYF. CDR3 DNA sequence: TGTGCCAGCAGCCAAGAAGGACAGGGAATCTACGAGCAGTACTTC. This sequence joins TRBV4-2 and TRBJ2-7; 8 bases align to TRBD1. This CDR3 contains 15 residues. V gave up 0 bases and J gave up 3 bases; unmatched junction bases: 4. Germline CDR1 and CDR2: LGHNA and YNFKEQ.

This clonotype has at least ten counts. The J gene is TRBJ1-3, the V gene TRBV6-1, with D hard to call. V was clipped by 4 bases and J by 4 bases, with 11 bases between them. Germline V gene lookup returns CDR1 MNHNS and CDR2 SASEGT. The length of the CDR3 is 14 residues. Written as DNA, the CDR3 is TGTGCCAGCAGTGTAACGGGCGTCGGAAACACCATATATTTT. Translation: CASSVTGVGNTIYF.

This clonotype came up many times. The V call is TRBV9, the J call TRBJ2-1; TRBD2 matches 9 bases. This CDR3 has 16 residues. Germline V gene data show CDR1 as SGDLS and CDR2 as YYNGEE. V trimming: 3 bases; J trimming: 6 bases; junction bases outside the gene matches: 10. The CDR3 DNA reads TGTGCCAGCAGCGAGGGGGATGCGGGAGGGGGCAATGAGCAGTTCTTC. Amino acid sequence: CASSEGDAGGGNEQFF.

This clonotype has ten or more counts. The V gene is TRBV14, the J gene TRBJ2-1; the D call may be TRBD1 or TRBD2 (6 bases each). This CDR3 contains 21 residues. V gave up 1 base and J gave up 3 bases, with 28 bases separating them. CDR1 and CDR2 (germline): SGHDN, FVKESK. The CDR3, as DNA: TGTGCCAGCAGCCAAGGTAATCCCGGGGGTACGCGAAAGGGGGGCTACAATGAGCAGTTCTTC. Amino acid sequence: CASSQGNPGGTRKGGYNEQFF.

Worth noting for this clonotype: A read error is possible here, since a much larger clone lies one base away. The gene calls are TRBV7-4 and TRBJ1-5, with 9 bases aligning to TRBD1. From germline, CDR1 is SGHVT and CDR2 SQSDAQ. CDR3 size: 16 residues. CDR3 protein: CASSLGQGGSNQAQHF. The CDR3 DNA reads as TGTGCCAGCAGCTTAGGACAGGGGGGGAGCAATCAGGCCCAGCATTTT. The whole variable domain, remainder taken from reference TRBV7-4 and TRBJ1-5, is GAGVSQSPRYKVAKRGRDVALRCDSISGHVTLYWYRQTLGQGSEVLTYSQSDAQRDKSGRPSGRFSAERPERSVSTLKIQRTEQGDSAVYLCASSLGQGGSNQAQHFGDGTRLSIL.

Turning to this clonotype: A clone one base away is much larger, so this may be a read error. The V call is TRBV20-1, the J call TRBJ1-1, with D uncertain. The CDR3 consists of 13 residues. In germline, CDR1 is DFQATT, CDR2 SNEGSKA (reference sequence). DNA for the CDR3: TGCAGTGTTAGAGTGACTGAGAACACTGAAGCTTTCTTT. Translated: CSVRVTENTEAFF.

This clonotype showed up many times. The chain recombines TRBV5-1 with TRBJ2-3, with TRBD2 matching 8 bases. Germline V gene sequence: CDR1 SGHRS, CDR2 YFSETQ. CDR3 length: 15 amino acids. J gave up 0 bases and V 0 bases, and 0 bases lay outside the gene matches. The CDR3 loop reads CASSLASGSTDTQYF. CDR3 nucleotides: TGCGCCAGCAGCTTGGCTAGCGGGAGCACAGATACGCAGTATTTT.

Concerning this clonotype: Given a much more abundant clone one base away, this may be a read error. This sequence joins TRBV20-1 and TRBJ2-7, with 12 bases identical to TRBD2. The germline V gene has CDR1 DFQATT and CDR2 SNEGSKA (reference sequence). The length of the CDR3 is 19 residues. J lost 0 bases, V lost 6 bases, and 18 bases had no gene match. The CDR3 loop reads CSARGNSGTSGRTSYEQYF. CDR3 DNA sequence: TGCAGTGCCAGGGGCAATTCCGGGACTAGCGGGCGCACCTCCTACGAGCAGTACTTC.

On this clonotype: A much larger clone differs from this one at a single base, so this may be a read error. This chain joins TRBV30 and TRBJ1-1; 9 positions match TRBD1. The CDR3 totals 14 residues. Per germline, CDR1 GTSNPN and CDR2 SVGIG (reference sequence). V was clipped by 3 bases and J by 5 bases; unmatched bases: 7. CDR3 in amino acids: CAWRARTGDTEAFF. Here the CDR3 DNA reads TGTGCCTGGAGAGCACGGACAGGGGATACTGAAGCTTTCTTT.

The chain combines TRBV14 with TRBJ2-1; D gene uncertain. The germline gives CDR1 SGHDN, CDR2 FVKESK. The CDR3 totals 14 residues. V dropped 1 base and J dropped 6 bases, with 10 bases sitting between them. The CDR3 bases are TGTGCCAGCAGCCAAGCGGTTCAGTTCAATGAGCAGTTCTTC. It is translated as CASSQAVQFNEQFF.

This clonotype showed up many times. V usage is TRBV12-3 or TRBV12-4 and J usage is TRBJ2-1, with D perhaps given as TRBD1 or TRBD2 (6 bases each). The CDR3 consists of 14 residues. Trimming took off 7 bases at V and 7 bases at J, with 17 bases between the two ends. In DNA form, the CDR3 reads TGTGCCAGCATCGTGTCGGGGGCGAGAAATGAGCAGTTCTTC. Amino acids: CASIVSGARNEQFF.